This T cell receptor beta chain was identified during a study of T cells after yellow fever vaccination. Study-level background: For low cell numbers, libraries were made with SMART-Seq v4 Ultra Low Input. Study outcomes and limitations: Reappearance after the booster was seen for most primary-vaccination clones, at 96% CD4 and 75% to 90% CD8.

Using its own MiXCR run on the 5' RACE reads, TCRdb lists one record per CDR3 protein. The table has about 330,000 distinct CDR3 sequences, roughly 4% seen once. A few counts support this clonotype. Its cognate antigen is unknown. The CDR3 is made up of 15 amino acids. V lost 6 bases and J 3 bases, leaving 14 bases between the germline ends. The germline V gene encodes CDR1 SNHLY and CDR2 FYNNEI. The clonotype comes from a man between 18 and 29 years old who received the YFV17D yellow fever vaccine. The rearrangement uses TRBV2 and TRBJ1-4, with TRBD1 as a possible D gene (5 bases). Specimen: PBMCs, collected 5 days after the yellow fever booster vaccination. The CDR3 nucleotides read TGTGCCAGCAGCCGACAGTTGCGAGCTAATGAAAAACTGTTTTTT. Its translation is CASSRQLRANEKLFF.